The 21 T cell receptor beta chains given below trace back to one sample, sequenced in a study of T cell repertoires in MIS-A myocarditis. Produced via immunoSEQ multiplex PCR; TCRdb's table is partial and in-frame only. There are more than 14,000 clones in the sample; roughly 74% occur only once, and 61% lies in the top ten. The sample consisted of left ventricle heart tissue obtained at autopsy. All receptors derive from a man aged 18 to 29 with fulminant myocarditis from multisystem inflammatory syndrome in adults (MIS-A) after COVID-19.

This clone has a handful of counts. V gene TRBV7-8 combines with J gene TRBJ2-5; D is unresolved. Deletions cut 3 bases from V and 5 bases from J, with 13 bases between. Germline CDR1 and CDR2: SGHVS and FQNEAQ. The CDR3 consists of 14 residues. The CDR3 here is CASSFAPSRETQYF. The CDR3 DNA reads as TGTGCCAGCAGCTTCGCCCCTTCACGGGAGACCCAGTACTTC.

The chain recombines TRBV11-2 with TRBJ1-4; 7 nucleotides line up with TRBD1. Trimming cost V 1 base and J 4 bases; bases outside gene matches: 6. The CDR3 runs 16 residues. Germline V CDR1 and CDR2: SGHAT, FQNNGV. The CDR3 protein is CASSLALSGGNEKLFF. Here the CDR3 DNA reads TGTGCCAGCAGCTTAGCACTATCAGGGGGTAATGAAAAACTGTTTTTT. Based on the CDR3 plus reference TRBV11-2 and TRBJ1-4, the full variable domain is EAGVAQSPRYKIIEKRQSVAFWCNPISGHATLYWYQQILGQGPKLLIQFQNNGVVDDSQLPKDRFSAERLKGVDSTLKIQPAKLEDSAVYLCASSLALSGGNEKLFFGSGTQLSVL.

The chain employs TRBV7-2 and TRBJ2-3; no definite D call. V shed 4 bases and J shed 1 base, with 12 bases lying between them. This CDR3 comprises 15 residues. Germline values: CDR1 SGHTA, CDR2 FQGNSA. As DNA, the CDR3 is TGTGCCAGCAGCTCGAATAGGGTGGGCACAGATACGCAGTATTTT. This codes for CASSSNRVGTDTQYF.

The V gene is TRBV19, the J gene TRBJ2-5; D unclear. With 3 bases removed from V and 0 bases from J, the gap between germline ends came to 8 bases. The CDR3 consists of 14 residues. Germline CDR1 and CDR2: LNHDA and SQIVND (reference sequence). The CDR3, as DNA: TGTGCCAGTAGTATTTCTCGGGACCAAGAGACCCAGTACTTC. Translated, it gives CASSISRDQETQYF.

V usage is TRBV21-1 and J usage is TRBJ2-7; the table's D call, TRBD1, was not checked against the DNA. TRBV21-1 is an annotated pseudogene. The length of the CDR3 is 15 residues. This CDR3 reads CASSKEKQGVYEQYF. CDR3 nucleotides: TGTGCCAGCAGCAAAGAGAAGCAGGGGGTGTACGAGCAGTACTTC.

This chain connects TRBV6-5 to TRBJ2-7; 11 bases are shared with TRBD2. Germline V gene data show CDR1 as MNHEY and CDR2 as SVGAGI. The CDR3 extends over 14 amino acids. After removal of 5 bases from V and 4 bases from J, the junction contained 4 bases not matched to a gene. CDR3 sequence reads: CASSRTSGSYEQYF. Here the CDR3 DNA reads TGTGCCAGCAGTCGAACTAGCGGGAGTTACGAGCAGTACTTC.

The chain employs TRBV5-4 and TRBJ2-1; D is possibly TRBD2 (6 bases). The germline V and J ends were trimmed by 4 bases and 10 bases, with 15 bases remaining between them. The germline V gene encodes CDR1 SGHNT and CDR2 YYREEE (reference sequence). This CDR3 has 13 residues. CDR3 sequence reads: CASSRDSSGEQFF. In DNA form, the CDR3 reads TGTGCCAGCAGCAGGGACTCGAGCGGAGAGCAGTTCTTC.

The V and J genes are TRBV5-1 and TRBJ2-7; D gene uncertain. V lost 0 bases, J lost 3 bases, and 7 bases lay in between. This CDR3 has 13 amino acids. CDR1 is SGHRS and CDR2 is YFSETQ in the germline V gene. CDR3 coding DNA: TGCGCCAGCAGCTTGGGGCCGAACTACGAGCAGTACTTC. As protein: CASSLGPNYEQYF.

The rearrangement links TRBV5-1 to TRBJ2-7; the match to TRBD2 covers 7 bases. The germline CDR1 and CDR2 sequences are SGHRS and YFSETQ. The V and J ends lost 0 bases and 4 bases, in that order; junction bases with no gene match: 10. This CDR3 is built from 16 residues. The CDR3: CASSLGRGEEGYEQYF. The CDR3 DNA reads TGCGCCAGCAGCTTGGGTCGGGGGGAAGAAGGGTACGAGCAGTACTTC.

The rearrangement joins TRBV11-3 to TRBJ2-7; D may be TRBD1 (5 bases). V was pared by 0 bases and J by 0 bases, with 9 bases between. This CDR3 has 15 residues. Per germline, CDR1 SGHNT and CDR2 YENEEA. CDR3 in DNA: TGTGCCAGCAGCTTAGATCGACAGATCTCCTACGAGCAGTACTTC. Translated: CASSLDRQISYEQYF.

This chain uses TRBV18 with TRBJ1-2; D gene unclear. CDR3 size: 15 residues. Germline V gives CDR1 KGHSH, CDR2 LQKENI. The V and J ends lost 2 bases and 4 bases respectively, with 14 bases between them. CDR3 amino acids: CASSPTLNSIYGYTF. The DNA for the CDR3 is TGTGCCAGCTCACCAACTTTGAACAGTATCTATGGCTACACCTTC.

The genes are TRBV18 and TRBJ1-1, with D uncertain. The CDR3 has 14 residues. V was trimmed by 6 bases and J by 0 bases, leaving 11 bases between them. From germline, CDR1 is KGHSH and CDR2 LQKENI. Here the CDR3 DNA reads TGTGCCAGCTCCGAGGGCACGGTGAACACTGAAGCTTTCTTT. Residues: CASSEGTVNTEAFF.

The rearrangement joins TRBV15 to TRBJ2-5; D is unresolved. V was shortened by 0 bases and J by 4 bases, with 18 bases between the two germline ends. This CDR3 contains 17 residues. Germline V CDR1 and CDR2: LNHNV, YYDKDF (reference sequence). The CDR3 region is CATSRDSSSVVLETQYF. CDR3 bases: TGTGCCACCAGCAGAGACTCTAGTTCTGTAGTTTTAGAGACCCAGTACTTC.

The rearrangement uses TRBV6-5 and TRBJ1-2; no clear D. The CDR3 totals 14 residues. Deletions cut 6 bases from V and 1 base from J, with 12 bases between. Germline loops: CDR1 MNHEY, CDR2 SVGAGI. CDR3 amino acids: CASRTLKGNYGYTF. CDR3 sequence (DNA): TGTGCCAGCAGAACCCTAAAGGGTAACTATGGCTACACCTTC.

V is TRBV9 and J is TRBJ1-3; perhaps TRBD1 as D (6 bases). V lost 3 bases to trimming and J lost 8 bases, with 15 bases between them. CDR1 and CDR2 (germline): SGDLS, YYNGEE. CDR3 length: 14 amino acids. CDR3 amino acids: CASSAPGQLDTIYF. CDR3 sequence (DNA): TGTGCCAGCAGCGCCCCGGGACAACTGGACACCATATATTTT.

The CDR3 is CAISEVDQPQHF. As DNA, the CDR3 is TGTGCCATCAGTGAGGTTGATCAGCCCCAGCATTTT. The chain combines TRBV10-3 with TRBJ1-5; D is unresolved. V was clipped by 2 bases and J by 5 bases, with 4 bases between them. This CDR3 comprises 12 residues. Germline-derived CDR1 and CDR2 are ENHRY and SYGVKD.

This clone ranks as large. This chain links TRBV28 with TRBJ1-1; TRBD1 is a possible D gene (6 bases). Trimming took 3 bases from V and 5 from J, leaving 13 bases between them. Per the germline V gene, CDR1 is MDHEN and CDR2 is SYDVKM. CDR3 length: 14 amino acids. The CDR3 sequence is CASSFSRRGTEAFF. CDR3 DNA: TGTGCCAGCAGTTTCTCCCGGAGGGGGACTGAAGCTTTCTTT.

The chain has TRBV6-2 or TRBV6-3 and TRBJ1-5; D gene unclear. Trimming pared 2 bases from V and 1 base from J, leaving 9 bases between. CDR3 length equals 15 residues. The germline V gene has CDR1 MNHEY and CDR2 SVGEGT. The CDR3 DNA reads TGTGCCAGCAGTTACCGGGGAGTGAGCAATCAGCCCCAGCATTTT. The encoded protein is CASSYRGVSNQPQHF.

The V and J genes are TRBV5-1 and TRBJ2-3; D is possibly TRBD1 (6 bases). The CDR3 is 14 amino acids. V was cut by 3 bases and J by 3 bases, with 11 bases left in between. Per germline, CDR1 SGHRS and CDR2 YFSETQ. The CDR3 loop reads CASSSYRETDTQYF. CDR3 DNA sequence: TGCGCCAGCAGCTCATACAGGGAAACAGATACGCAGTATTTT.

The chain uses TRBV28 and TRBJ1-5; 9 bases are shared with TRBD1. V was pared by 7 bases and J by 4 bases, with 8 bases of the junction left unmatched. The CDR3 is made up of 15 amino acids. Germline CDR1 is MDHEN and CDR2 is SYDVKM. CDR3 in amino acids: CASKATGGWNQPQHF. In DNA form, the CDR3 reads TGTGCCAGCAAAGCGACAGGGGGTTGGAATCAGCCCCAGCATTTT.

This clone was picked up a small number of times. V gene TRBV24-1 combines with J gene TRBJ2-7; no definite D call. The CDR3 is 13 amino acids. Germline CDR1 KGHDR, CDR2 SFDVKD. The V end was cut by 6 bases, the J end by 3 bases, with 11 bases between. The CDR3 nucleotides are TGTGCCACCAGTAAAGGCCGTTACTACGAGCAGTACTTC. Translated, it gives CATSKGRYYEQYF.